This TCR beta chain was profiled in a study of cytomegalovirus exposure and HLA in healthy donors. Broader study findings: Earlier results showed most TCR beta V segments being productive about 87% or about 30% of the time. A missense DCLRE1C variant was associated with V- and J-gene trimming of TCR beta chains in a later analysis, and an independent cohort replicated the association. Immune exposure data for these donors was limited to CMV serostatus.

The CDR3 consists of 14 residues. Trimming took off 8 bases at V and 2 bases at J, with 16 bases between the two ends. Germline values: CDR1 MDHEN, CDR2 SYDVKM. This clone was recorded only once. Its target is not known. The PCR made use of 60 Vbeta and 13 Jbeta primers. Some clones are missing from TCRdb's copy, which holds only in-frame ones; the method was immunoSEQ multiplex PCR. The profile shows about 150,000 clones, approximately 80% of them singletons. This chain uses TRBV28 with TRBJ2-7; maybe TRBD1 (6 bases). The sequence was collected from a middle-aged woman in good health and CMV-seronegative. Sequenced: PBMCs. The CDR3 protein is CASLRQVGPYEQYF. The CDR3 region has the DNA TGTGCCAGCCTCAGACAGGTGGGGCCCTACGAGCAGTACTTC.